This entry concerns a single TCR beta chain. As yet, its antigen is unknown. This record comes from a study of shared clonotypes between healthy human individuals. Each cell subset's genomic DNA was divided evenly among several immunoSEQ plates. Clones were sequenced by immunoSEQ multiplex PCR, and TCRdb holds only the in-frame ones, with some missing. Seen here are 2 million to 3 million clones, approximately 92% observed once, and the top ten hold under 0.15%. V was shortened by 2 bases and J by 8 bases, with 12 bases between the two germline ends. CDR1 is SEHNR, CDR2 FQNEAQ, per germline (reference sequence). This CDR3 is 13 amino acids long. Recent vaccinations or acute infections were absent in the healthy HIV-negative adult donors. Study-level results: Estimated clonotype richness was generally higher in naive than memory subsets. Non-shared clonotypes had lower generation probabilities than those shared by all four donors.

The clonotype comes from a man aged 18 to 29 in good health. Sequenced sample: naive CD4+ T cells sorted from blood. Subset denoted: CD45RA+ positively selected. The chain uses TRBV7-9 and TRBJ1-2, with D unclear. The CDR3 region has the DNA TGTGCCAGCAGCTTAAAGAAGGACGCGGGCTACACCTTC. Protein product: CASSLKKDAGYTF.